These 22 T cell receptor beta chains originate from one sample sequenced in a study of blood T cells in healthy people across ages. With a J-beta primer mix and a sample-barcoded 5' primer, a second PCR ran roughly 6 to 11 cycles. TCRdb reanalysed the 5' RACE reads using MiXCR and keeps one entry per CDR3 protein. The sample has 450,000 to 700,000 distinct CDR3 sequences; 25% to 30% are singletons. What was sequenced was blood. Receptors were obtained from a woman aged 70 to 79 in good health.

The chain is built from TRBV4-3 and TRBJ2-7, with 7 bases matching TRBD2. CDR3 length equals 15 residues. The germline CDR1 and CDR2 sequences are LGHNA and YSLEER. The J segment lost 3 bases and the V segment lost 1 base, leaving 6 bases of the junction unmatched. As DNA, the CDR3 is TGCGCCAGCAGCCAAGGGGGAGGGCGAAACTACGAGCAGTACTTC. Translating it yields CASSQGGGRNYEQYF.

The V gene is TRBV5-1, the J gene TRBJ2-7, with 7 bases matching TRBD1. Trimming took 0 bases from V and 0 from J; bases not matched to a gene: 9. Germline loops: CDR1 SGHRS, CDR2 YFSETQ. The CDR3 runs to 17 residues. The chain's CDR3 is CASSLASGQASSYEQYF. The CDR3 coding sequence is TGCGCCAGCAGCTTGGCCTCCGGACAGGCGAGCTCCTACGAGCAGTACTTC.

The chain uses TRBV29-1 and TRBJ2-1, with TRBD2 matching over 10 bases. Germline assignment: CDR1 SQVTM and CDR2 ANQGSEA. J lost 0 bases, V lost 6 bases, and 11 bases had no gene match. The CDR3 is 17 amino acids. The CDR3 protein is CSVRGTSVQSSYNEQFF. For the CDR3, the DNA is TGCAGCGTCCGCGGGACTAGCGTACAGAGCTCCTACAATGAGCAGTTCTTC.

This clonotype showed up just a few times. This chain joins TRBV4-3 and TRBJ2-6, with D hard to call. Germline loops: CDR1 LGHNA, CDR2 YSLEER. The CDR3 contains 17 residues. The ends were cut back, 0 bases at V and 4 bases at J, with 13 bases in the middle. The CDR3 region is CASSQEWLGTGANVLTF. DNA of the CDR3: TGCGCCAGCAGCCAAGAATGGTTGGGTACCGGGGCCAACGTCCTGACTTTC.

The V gene is TRBV10-3, the J gene TRBJ1-2; TRBD1 agrees at 8 bases. Germline V gene lookup returns CDR1 ENHRY and CDR2 SYGVKD. V was clipped by 3 bases and J by 8 bases; unmatched bases: 8. This CDR3 contains 14 residues. The DNA for the CDR3 is TGTGCCATCAGTGATCCAGGGGGCAGAGGAGGCTACACCTTC. It translates to CAISDPGGRGGYTF.

This clonotype has only one observation. V and J are TRBV6-1 and TRBJ2-6; tentative D call: TRBD1 (6 bases). Germline V gives CDR1 MNHNS, CDR2 SASEGT. CDR3 length: 18 amino acids. The V gene lost 7 bases and the J gene lost 0 bases, with 19 bases spanning the gap. The CDR3 spells CASTTIKGVVSGANVLTF. DNA of the CDR3: TGTGCCAGCACCACCATCAAGGGGGTTGTCTCTGGGGCCAACGTCCTGACTTTC.

This chain links TRBV6-1 with TRBJ2-5; 7 nucleotides align to TRBD2. The CDR3 totals 14 residues. Germline CDR1 reads MNHNS; CDR2 reads SASEGT. The J segment lost 5 bases and the V segment lost 6 bases, leaving 9 bases of the junction unmatched. The CDR3 DNA reads TGTGCCAGCAGAGCGGGGACTCGAGATGAGACCCAGTACTTC. Amino acid sequence: CASRAGTRDETQYF.

This clonotype was observed a few times. The CDR3 spells CASSQERYAEAFF. CDR3 DNA sequence: TGCGCCAGCAGCCAAGAACGGTACGCTGAAGCTTTCTTT. V usage is TRBV4-1 and J usage is TRBJ1-1; D unclear. CDR1 MGHRA and CDR2 YSYEKL come from the germline V gene. CDR3 length: 13 amino acids. The V end lost 0 bases, the J end lost 6 bases, and 8 bases lay between the germline ends.

The chain recombines TRBV3-1 with TRBJ1-2; D remains ambiguous. There are 14 residues in the CDR3. Germline CDR1 LGHDT, CDR2 YNNKEL (reference sequence). The ends were cut back, 6 bases at V and 3 bases at J, with 14 bases in the middle. The CDR3 here is CASSRFRVDYGYTF. In nucleotides, the CDR3 is TGTGCCAGCAGTCGGTTCAGAGTGGACTATGGCTACACCTTC.

CDR3 sequence reads: CATSGSGGGETQYF. Here the CDR3 DNA reads TGTGCCACCTCGGGTAGCGGGGGAGGAGAGACCCAGTACTTC. The chain joins TRBV7-2 to TRBJ2-5; 9 nucleotides agree with TRBD2. This CDR3 spans 14 amino acids. The ends lost 10 bases at V and 4 bases at J; junction bases unmatched: 10. Germline values: CDR1 SGHTA, CDR2 FQGNSA.

The CDR3 DNA follows: TGTGCCAGCAGTTTAGCGCTCAGGCCCTCTGGAAACACCATATATTTT. Translation: CASSLALRPSGNTIYF. This chain joins TRBV12-3 or TRBV12-4 and TRBJ1-3; D is ambiguous. This CDR3 spans 16 amino acids. V was clipped by 0 bases and J by 0 bases, with 9 bases between them.

Written as DNA, the CDR3 is TGTGCCAGCAGTTGGACTGATAACTATGGCTACACCTTC. Protein: CASSWTDNYGYTF. The chain has TRBV6-2 or TRBV6-3 and TRBJ1-2, with D uncertain. Germline-derived CDR1 and CDR2 are MNHEY and SVGEGT. V was cut by 4 bases and J by 1 base, with 7 bases left in between. The CDR3 is 13 residues long.

This clonotype was seen repeatedly, ten times or more. V usage is TRBV13 and J usage is TRBJ2-3; D gene ambiguous. V shed 5 bases and J shed 6 bases, with 9 bases lying between them. The germline V gene encodes CDR1 PRHDT and CDR2 FYEKMQ (reference sequence). The CDR3 length is 12 residues. As DNA, the CDR3 is TGTGCCAGCAGCCCCCAGTCTGATACGCAGTATTTT. Translating gives CASSPQSDTQYF.

In this sample, this clonotype turned up a few times. This chain links TRBV10-3 with TRBJ2-2; D might be TRBD1 (5 bases). The CDR3 contains 13 residues. V was clipped by 11 bases and J by 2 bases, with 12 bases between them. Germline CDR1 ENHRY, CDR2 SYGVKD. In nucleotides, the CDR3 is TGTGCCGCTTCCAGGGCCAACACCGGGGAGCTGTTTTTT. Translated, it gives CAASRANTGELFF.

This chain links TRBV6-5 with TRBJ1-1; TRBD1 might be the D (5 bases). The CDR3 sequence is 14 residues long. The germline V and J ends were trimmed by 5 bases and 1 base, with 11 bases remaining between them. Germline CDR1 is MNHEY and CDR2 is SVGAGI. CDR3 in amino acids: CASSRGHGNTEAFF. As DNA, the CDR3 is TGTGCCAGCAGTAGAGGACACGGGAACACTGAAGCTTTCTTT.

This clonotype was observed a few times. The chain combines TRBV12-3 or TRBV12-4 with TRBJ2-5, with 9 nucleotides matching TRBD1. The J segment lost 4 bases and the V segment lost 3 bases, leaving 9 bases of the junction unmatched. CDR3 length equals 16 residues. The CDR3 bases are TGTGCCAGCAGTTTCACCGGGACAGGGACCCGAGAGACCCAGTACTTC. This codes for CASSFTGTGTRETQYF.

The rearrangement joins TRBV10-3 to TRBJ1-2; no reliable D call. This CDR3 contains 13 residues. V lost 5 bases and J lost 7, with 14 bases in between. Per germline, CDR1 ENHRY and CDR2 SYGVKD. The CDR3 DNA reads TGTGCCATCAGTTCTGACGTCCTGAGTGGCTACACCTTC. Translated, it gives CAISSDVLSGYTF.

This clonotype turned up a few times. The chain joins TRBV20-1 to TRBJ2-5, with D perhaps matching TRBD1 or TRBD2 (6 bases each). The J call may be wrong; the DNA end is better matched by TRBJ2-1. CDR1 is DFQATT and CDR2 is SNEGSKA in the germline V gene (reference sequence). The CDR3 covers 14 residues. The CDR3 sequence: CSAKRGAAYNEQFF. For the CDR3, the DNA is TGCAGTGCTAAGAGGGGGGCGGCGTACAATGAGCAGTTCTTC.

The DNA of the CDR3 is TGCGCCAGCAGCACAGGGGCATTTTACGAGCAGTACTTC. Protein sequence: CASSTGAFYEQYF. The gene calls are TRBV5-1 and TRBJ2-7; the match to TRBD1 covers 7 bases. Looked up from germline, CDR1 is SGHRS and CDR2 is YFSETQ. With 4 bases clipped from V and 4 bases from J, the junction kept 5 bases outside the gene matches. This CDR3 spans 13 amino acids.

The V and J genes are TRBV7-8 and TRBJ2-1; 7 bases are shared with TRBD1. The J call may be wrong; the DNA end is better matched by TRBJ2-7. Germline CDR1 SGHVS, CDR2 FQNEAQ. The CDR3 runs 14 residues. CDR3 region: CASSLIQGVYEQYF. The DNA for the CDR3 is TGTGCCAGCAGCTTAATTCAGGGGGTGTACGAGCAGTACTTC.

This clonotype came up a few times. V usage is TRBV2 and J usage is TRBJ2-5; D call uncertain. This CDR3 has 16 amino acids. V lost 0 bases and J lost 2, with 13 bases in between. Germline lookup yields CDR1 SNHLY and CDR2 FYNNEI. CDR3 bases: TGTGCCAGCAGTGAAGCGCCGTCGGCCGGACAAGAGACCCAGTACTTC. It specifies CASSEAPSAGQETQYF.

The chain carries TRBV30 and TRBJ1-1; TRBD1 is a possible D gene (6 bases). Trimming left V 2 bases short and J 5 bases short, with 12 bases between. CDR1 and CDR2 from the germline V gene are GTSNPN and SVGIG (reference sequence). This CDR3 is built from 13 residues. CDR3 protein: CAWSSQGRTEAFF. The CDR3, as DNA: TGTGCCTGGAGTTCCCAGGGGAGGACTGAAGCTTTCTTT.